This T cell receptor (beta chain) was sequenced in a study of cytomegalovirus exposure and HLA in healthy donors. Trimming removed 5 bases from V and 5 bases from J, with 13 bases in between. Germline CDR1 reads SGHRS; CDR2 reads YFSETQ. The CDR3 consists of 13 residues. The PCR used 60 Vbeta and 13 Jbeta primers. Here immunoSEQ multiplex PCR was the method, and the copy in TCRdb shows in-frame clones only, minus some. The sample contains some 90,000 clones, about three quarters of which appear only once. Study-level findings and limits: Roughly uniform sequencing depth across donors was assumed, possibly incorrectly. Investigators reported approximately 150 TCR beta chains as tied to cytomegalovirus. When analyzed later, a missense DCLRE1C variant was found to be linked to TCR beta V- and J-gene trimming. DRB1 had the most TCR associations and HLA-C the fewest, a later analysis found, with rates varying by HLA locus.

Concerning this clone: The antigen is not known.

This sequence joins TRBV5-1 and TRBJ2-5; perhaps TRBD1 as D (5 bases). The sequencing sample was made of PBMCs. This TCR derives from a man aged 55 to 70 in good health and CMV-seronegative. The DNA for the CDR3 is TGCGCCAGCAGTCCAGAGAAGGGGGAGACCCAGTACTTC. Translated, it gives CASSPEKGETQYF.